This T cell receptor (beta chain) was retrieved from a study of blood T cell repertoires in COVID-19. V lost 6 bases to trimming and J lost 2 bases, with 15 bases between them. The CDR3 sequence is 15 residues long. Germline V gene data show CDR1 as MNHEY and CDR2 as SVGAGI. Sequencing was performed with immunoSEQ multiplex PCR; in TCRdb, only in-frame clones are kept and a portion is missing. Of about 35,000 clones in the sample, around 88% were seen once. This TCR came from a human donor in a cohort sampled during active COVID-19. The sequenced sample was peripheral blood. The chain is built from TRBV6-5 and TRBJ2-3, with a possible D match to TRBD2 (6 bases). The CDR3 here is CASSSLASLTDTQYF. The CDR3 DNA reads as TGTGCCAGCAGCTCTCTAGCGTCGCTCACAGATACGCAGTATTTT.